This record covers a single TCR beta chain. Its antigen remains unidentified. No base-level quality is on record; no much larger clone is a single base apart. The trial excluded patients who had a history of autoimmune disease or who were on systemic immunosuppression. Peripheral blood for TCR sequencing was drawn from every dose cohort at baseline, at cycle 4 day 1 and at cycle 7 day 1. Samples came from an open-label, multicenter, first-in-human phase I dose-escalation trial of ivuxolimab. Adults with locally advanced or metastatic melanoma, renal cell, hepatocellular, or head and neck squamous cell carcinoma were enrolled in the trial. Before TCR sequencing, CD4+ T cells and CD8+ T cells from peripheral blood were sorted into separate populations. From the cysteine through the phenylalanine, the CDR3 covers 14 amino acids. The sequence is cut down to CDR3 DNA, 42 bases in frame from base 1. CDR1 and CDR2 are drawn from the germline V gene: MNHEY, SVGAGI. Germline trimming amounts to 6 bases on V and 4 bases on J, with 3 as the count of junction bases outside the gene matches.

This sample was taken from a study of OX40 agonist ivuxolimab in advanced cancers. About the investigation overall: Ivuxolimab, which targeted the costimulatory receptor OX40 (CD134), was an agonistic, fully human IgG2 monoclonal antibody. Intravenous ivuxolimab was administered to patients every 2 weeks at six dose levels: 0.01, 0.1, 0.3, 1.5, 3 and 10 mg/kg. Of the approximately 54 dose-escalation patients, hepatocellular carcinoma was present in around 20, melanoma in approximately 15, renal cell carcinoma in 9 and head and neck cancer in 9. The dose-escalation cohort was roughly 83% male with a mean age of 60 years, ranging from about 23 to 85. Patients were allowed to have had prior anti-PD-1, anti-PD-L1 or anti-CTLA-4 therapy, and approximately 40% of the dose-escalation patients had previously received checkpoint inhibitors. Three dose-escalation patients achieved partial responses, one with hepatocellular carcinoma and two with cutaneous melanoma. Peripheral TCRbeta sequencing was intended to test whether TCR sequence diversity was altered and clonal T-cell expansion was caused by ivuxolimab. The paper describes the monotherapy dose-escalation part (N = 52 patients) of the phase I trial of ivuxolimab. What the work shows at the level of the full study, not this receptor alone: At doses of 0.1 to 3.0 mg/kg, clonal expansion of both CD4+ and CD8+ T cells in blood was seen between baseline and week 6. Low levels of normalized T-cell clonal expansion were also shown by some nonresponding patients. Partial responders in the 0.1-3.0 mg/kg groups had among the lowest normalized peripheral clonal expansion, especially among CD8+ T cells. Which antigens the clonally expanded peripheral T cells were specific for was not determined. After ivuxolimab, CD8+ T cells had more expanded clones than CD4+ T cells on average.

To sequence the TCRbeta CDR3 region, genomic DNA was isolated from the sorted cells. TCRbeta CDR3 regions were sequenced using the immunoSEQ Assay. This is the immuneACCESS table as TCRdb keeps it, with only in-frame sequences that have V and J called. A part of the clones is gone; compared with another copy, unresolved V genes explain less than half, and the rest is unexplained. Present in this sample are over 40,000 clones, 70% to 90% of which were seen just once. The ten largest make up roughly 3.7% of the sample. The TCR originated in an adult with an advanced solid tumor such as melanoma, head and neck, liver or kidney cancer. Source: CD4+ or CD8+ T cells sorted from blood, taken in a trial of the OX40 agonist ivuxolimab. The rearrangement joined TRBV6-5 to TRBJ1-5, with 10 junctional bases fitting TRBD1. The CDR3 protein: CASRRDRGNQPQHF. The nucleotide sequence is TGTGCCAGCAGGCGGGACAGGGGAAATCAGCCCCAGCATTTT.